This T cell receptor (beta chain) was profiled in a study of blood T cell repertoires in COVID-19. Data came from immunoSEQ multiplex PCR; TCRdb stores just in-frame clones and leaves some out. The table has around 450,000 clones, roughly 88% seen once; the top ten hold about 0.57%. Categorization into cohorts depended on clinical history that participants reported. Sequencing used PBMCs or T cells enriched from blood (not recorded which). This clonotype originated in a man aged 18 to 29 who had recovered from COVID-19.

In nucleotides, the CDR3 is TGTGCCAGTAGTATAGATCGTTGGAACACTGAAGCTTTCTTT. Translation: CASSIDRWNTEAFF. The chain recombines TRBV19 with TRBJ1-1; D is ambiguous. CDR3 length: 14 amino acids. Germline CDR1 LNHDA, CDR2 SQIVND (reference sequence). V lost 0 bases, J lost 1 base, and 6 bases lay in between.